The T cell receptor beta chain described here comes from a study of T cells in localized non-small cell lung cancer. General study points: Uninvolved adjacent lung, not tumor, had the highest T cell clonality.

Method: immunoSEQ multiplex PCR; TCRdb's copy keeps in-frame clones and lacks some. Here the sample spans just over 1,000 clones, less than 25% being singletons. Worth noting for this clone: Its antigen is still unknown.

This TCR derives from a male donor aged 60 or over with stage I squamous cell lung carcinoma. Specimen: lung tumor tissue, collected before any cancer treatment.

The CDR3 spells CASSPFRGGSNEQFF. The CDR3 DNA reads as TGTGCCAGCAGCCCGTTTCGGGGGGGTTCCAATGAGCAGTTCTTC. V gene TRBV14 combines with J gene TRBJ2-1, with 8 bases fitting TRBD2. V lost 4 bases and J lost 6; bases outside the gene matches: 8. This CDR3 is built from 15 residues. Germline V gene lookup returns CDR1 SGHDN and CDR2 FVKESK. Variable domain in full (rest from reference TRBV14 and TRBJ2-1): EAGVTQFPSHSVIEKGQTVTLRCDPISGHDNLYWYRRVMGKEIKFLLHFVKESKQDESGMPNNRFLAERTGGTYSTLKVQPAELEDSGVYFCASSPFRGGSNEQFFGPGTRLTVL.